Below, one T cell receptor beta chain is given with its context. Its antigen is currently unknown. This record belongs to a study of beta chain features in type 1 diabetes. Study in general: The samples had about 100,000,000 sorted cells examined in all. General observations from the study: VDJ junctions from patients with type 1 diabetes contained fewer insertions and more deletions. Moderately but significantly shorter TCRB CDR3s were found in Type 1 diabetes patients in all four CD4+ subsets.

Looked up from germline, CDR1 is MRHNA and CDR2 is SNTAGT. Trimming removed 8 bases from V and 4 bases from J, with 14 bases in between. The CDR3 extends over 13 amino acids. Reverse transcription of all isolated RNA meant that expressed TCRB transcripts were sequenced. Roughly 3.5 million reads per sample were averaged for naive, central memory and regulatory samples. Profiled with immunoSEQ multiplex PCR; TCRdb holds only in-frame clones, not every one. The sample has around 250,000 clones, around 15% seen once; the top ten hold 0.015% to 0.02%. The chain recombines TRBV6-4 with TRBJ2-5; D ambiguous. The sample consisted of naive CD4+ T cells from blood. The sequence came from a man aged 30 to 39 with type 1 diabetes. The CDR3 spells CASPIRGGETQYF. In DNA form, the CDR3 reads TGTGCCAGCCCTATCCGAGGTGGAGAGACCCAGTACTTC.